The source of this TCR beta chain is a study of Tregs in tolerant kidney transplant recipients. Repertoires were generated with immunoSEQ multiplex PCR, while TCRdb's copy carries only in-frame clones and drops some. In the table there are about 94,000 clones, over 85% of which are singletons. About this clone itself: Its antigen is undetermined.

Germline CDR1 is SGHTA and CDR2 is FQGNSA. The CDR3 has 15 amino acids. After removal of 5 bases from V and 7 bases from J, the junction contained 10 bases not matched to a gene. General observations from the study: Donor-specific Treg expansion exceeded global Treg expansion in tolerant patients, suggesting antigen drive.

The material sequenced was CD4+ T cells from blood, taken before the transplant. The V gene is TRBV7-2, the J gene TRBJ1-5; 8 bases are a match to TRBD1. This TCR derives from a human donor who received a combined kidney and bone marrow transplant. CDR3 bases: TGTGCCAGCAGCCCCCGTCCCGGGACAGGACAGCCCCAGCATTTT. It codes for CASSPRPGTGQPQHF.